This TCR beta chain originates from a study of shared clonotypes between healthy human individuals. Study-level information: Researchers assigned three CD4 naive, three CD4 memory, two CD8 naive and one CD8 memory plate to each donor. The study, taken as a whole, reports: It was observed that 5% to 6% of naive CD4 clonotypes were shared across several donors.

Naivety among CD8 cells was defined by CD45RO negativity and positive CCR7 selection, thereby excluding terminally differentiated effector memory CD45RA+ cells. Donors were healthy HIV-negative adults without recent acute infections or vaccinations. Genomic DNA belonging to each subset was distributed in equal measure over several immunoSEQ plates. Assay: immunoSEQ multiplex PCR; the TCRdb copy retains only in-frame clones and omits some. The profile covers some 600,000 clones, with around 96% appearing a single time and more than 0.085% taken by the ten largest. Comment on this clone: Antigen unknown.

The sequence derives from a woman under 40 in good health. The sample comprised naive CD8+ T cells sorted from blood.

For the CDR3, the DNA is TGTGCCACCTCGAGACTAGCAAAAAGCTTCTACGAGCAGTACTTC. Translated, it gives CATSRLAKSFYEQYF. V usage is TRBV2 and J usage is TRBJ2-7, with 7 bases identical to TRBD2. V gave up 10 bases and J gave up 3 bases; unmatched junction bases: 15. CDR1 and CDR2 from the germline V gene are SNHLY and FYNNEI. The CDR3 sequence is 15 residues long.